This entry is about one T cell receptor (beta chain). Its antigen is still unknown. This CDR3 contains 14 residues. The trim removed 1 base at V and 8 bases at J, leaving 5 bases unmatched. CDR1 is SGHTA, CDR2 FQGNSA, per germline. The data are from a study of Ad26.COV2.S vaccination and SARS-CoV-2 variants. Using immunoSEQ multiplex PCR, the repertoire was profiled, and TCRdb retains in-frame clones only, with some absent. Of about 440,000 clones listed, 90% are singletons. Described treatment: 15 to 20 received Ad26.COV2.S at low or high dose, single or two shots; 5 received placebo; per-sample allocation not given. All samples were drawn on day 63, counting from the first vaccine or placebo injection. Study conclusions and caveats: It was found that vaccine and placebo recipients had similar non-spike TCR breadth. Among vaccine recipients, spike-specific TCR breadth exceeded that of placebo recipients.

The rearrangement uses TRBV7-2 and TRBJ1-2; 9 bases are a match to TRBD1. The sequencing here drew on peripheral blood, taken in a trial of Ad26.COV2.S vaccine versus placebo. The sequence was collected from a person aged 18 to 65 who received the Ad26.COV2.S COVID-19 vaccine or a placebo. CDR3 sequence (DNA): TGTGCCAGCAGCTTAGTTGGACAGGGGAACGGCTACACCTTC. This sequence encodes CASSLVGQGNGYTF.